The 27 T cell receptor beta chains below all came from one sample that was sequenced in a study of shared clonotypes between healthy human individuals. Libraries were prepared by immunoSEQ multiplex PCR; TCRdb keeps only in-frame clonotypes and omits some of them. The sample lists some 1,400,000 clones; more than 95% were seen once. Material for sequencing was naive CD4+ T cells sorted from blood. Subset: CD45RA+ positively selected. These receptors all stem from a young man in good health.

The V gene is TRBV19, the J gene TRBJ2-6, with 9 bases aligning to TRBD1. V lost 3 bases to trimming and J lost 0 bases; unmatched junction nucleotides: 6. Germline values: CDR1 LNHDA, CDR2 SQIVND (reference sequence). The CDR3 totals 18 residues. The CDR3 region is CASSIGDRDGSGANVLTF. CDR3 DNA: TGTGCCAGTAGTATCGGGGACAGGGATGGCTCTGGGGCCAACGTCCTGACTTTC. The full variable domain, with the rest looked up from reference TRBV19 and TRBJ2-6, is DGGITQSPKYLFRKEGQNVTLSCEQNLNHDAMYWYRQDPGQGLRLIYYSQIVNDFQKGDIAEGYSVSREKKESFPLTVTSAQKNPTAFYLCASSIGDRDGSGANVLTFGAGSRLTVL.

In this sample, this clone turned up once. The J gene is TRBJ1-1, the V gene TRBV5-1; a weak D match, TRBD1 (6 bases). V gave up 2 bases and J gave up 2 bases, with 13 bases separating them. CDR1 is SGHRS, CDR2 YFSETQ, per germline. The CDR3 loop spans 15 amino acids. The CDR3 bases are TGCGCCAGCAGCTTACGGACAGATCGCAACACTGAAGCTTTCTTT. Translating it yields CASSLRTDRNTEAFF.

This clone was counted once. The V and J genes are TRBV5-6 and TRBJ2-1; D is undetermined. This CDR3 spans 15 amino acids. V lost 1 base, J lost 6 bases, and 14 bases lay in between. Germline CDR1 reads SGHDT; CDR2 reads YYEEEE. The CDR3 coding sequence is TGTGCCAGCAGCTTGCTCACCTTGGGCGGCAATGAGCAGTTCTTC. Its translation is CASSLLTLGGNEQFF.

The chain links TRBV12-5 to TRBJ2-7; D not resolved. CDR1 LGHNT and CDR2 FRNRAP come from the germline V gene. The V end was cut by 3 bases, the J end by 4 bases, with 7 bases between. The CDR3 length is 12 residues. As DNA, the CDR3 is TGTGCTAGTGGTTTTTCCGTTTACGAGCAGTACTTC. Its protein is CASGFSVYEQYF.

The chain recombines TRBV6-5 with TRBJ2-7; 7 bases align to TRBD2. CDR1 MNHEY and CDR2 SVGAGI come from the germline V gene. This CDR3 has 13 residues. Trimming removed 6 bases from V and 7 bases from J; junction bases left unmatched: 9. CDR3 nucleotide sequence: TGTGCCAGCAGAGGGCGGGAGCCTTTGGAGCAGTACTTC. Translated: CASRGREPLEQYF.

The CDR3, as DNA: TGTGCCAGCAGCCAAGATTTTCGCCGGGTTCTCACGTTCTTC. It specifies CASSQDFRRVLTFF. J is TRBJ2-1 and V is TRBV4-2, with D uncertain. Looked up from germline, CDR1 is LGHNA and CDR2 is YNFKEQ. Trimming left V 0 bases short and J 15 bases short, with 18 bases between. This CDR3 comprises 14 residues.

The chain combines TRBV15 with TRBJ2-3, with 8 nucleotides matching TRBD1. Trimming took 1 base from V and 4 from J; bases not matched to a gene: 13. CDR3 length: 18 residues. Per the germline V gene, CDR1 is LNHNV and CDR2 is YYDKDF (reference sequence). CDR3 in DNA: TGTGCCACCAGCAGAGGCGGGCAGGGGGCTGGAGGTGCAGATACGCAGTATTTT. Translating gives CATSRGGQGAGGADTQYF.

This chain's CDR3 is CASRGGDSYNEQFF. The CDR3 DNA sequence: TGTGCCAGCAGGGGGGGGGATTCCTACAATGAGCAGTTCTTC. The V call is TRBV25-1, the J call TRBJ2-1; 7 nucleotides line up with TRBD2. The CDR3 loop spans 14 amino acids. V shed 6 bases, J shed 1 base, and the junction held 3 bases outside the gene matches. Looked up from germline, CDR1 is MGHDK and CDR2 is SYGVNS.

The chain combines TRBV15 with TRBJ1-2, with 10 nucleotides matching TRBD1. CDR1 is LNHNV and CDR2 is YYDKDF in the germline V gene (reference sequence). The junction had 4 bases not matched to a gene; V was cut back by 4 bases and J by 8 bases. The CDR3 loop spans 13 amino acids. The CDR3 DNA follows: TGTGCCACCAGCACTGGACAGGGGGACGGCTACACCTTC. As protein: CATSTGQGDGYTF.

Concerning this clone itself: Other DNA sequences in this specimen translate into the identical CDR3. CDR3: CASSTGQGYQPQHF. The CDR3 DNA follows: TGTGCCAGTAGTACGGGACAGGGTTATCAGCCCCAGCATTTT. The J gene is TRBJ1-5, the V gene TRBV19; 9 bases fit TRBD1. The CDR3 length is 14 residues. Trimming at V came to 4 bases and at J to 5 bases, leaving 3 bases not matched to a gene. Germline CDR1 reads LNHDA; CDR2 reads SQIVND (reference sequence).

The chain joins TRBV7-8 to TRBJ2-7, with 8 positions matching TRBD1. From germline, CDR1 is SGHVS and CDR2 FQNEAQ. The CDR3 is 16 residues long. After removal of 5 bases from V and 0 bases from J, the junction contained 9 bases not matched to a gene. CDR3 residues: CASSPTAGQGSYEQYF. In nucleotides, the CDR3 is TGTGCCAGCAGCCCCACAGCCGGACAGGGCTCCTACGAGCAGTACTTC.

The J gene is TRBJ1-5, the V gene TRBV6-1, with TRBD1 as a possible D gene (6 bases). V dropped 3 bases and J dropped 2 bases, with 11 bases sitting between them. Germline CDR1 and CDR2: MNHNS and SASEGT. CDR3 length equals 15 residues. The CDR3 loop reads CASSDAPGGNQPQHF. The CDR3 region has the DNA TGTGCCAGCAGTGACGCCCCAGGGGGCAATCAGCCCCAGCATTTT.

DNA of the CDR3: TGTGCCAGCAGCCCGGGAGGGAGGGCTCTCTACGAGCAGTACTTC. It codes for CASSPGGRALYEQYF. This chain uses TRBV4-2 with TRBJ2-7, with 8 bases that match TRBD2. This CDR3 has 15 residues. The germline gives CDR1 LGHNA, CDR2 YNFKEQ. V was clipped by 4 bases and J by 3 bases; unmatched bases: 8.

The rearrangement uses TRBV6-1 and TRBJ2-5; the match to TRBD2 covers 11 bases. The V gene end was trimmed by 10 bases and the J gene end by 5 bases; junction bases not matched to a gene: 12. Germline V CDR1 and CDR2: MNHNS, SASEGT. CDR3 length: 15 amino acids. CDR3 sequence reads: CAISSSLAGGETQYF. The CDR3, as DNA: TGTGCCATCTCTTCTTCCCTAGCGGGGGGCGAGACCCAGTACTTC.

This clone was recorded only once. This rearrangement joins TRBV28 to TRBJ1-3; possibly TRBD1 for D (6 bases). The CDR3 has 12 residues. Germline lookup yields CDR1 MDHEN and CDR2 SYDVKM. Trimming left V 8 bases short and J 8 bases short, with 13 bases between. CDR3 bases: TGTGCCAGCGGTCAGGGGCGGGACACCATATATTTT. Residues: CASGQGRDTIYF.

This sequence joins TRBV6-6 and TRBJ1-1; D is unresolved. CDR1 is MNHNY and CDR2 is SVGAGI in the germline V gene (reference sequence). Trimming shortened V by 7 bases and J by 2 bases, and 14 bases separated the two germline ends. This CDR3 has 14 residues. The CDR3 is CASINPPGNTEAFF. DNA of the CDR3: TGTGCCAGCATCAACCCCCCAGGAAACACTGAAGCTTTCTTT.

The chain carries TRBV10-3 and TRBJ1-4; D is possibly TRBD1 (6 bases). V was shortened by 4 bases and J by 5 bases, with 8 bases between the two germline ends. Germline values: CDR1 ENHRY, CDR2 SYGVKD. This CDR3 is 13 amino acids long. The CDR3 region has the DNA TGTGCCATCAGTGGGACAGAAAATGAAAAACTGTTTTTT. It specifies CAISGTENEKLFF.

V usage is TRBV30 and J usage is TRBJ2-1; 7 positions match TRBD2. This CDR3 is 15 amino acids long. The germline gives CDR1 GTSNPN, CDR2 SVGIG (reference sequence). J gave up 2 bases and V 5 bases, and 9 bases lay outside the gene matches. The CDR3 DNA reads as TGTGCCTGGGAACCTCTGGCGGGAGCCTACAATGAGCAGTTCTTC. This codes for CAWEPLAGAYNEQFF.

The CDR3 region has the DNA TGCAGCGTTGCGTTTCACGGGACAGGGGTATCGGTAGAAACTAATGAAAAACTGTTTTTT. Its translation is CSVAFHGTGVSVETNEKLFF. The chain joins TRBV29-1 to TRBJ1-4; 10 nucleotides line up with TRBD1. The CDR3 is made up of 20 amino acids. The V segment lost 4 bases and the J segment 1 base; nucleotides outside the gene matches: 18. Germline loops: CDR1 SQVTM, CDR2 ANQGSEA.

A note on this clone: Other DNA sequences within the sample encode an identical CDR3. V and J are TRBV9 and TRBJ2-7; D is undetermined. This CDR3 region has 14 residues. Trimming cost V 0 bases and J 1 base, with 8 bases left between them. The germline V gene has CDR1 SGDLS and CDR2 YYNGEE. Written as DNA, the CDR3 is TGTGCCAGCAGCGTAGATCCTTTATCCTACGAGCAGTACTTC. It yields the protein CASSVDPLSYEQYF.

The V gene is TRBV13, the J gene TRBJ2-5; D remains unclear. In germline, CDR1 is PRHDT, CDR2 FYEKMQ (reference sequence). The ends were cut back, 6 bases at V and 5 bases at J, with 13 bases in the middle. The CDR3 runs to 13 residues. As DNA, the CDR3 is TGTGCCAGCAGTCCGCGTCCAGCGGAGACCCAGTACTTC. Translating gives CASSPRPAETQYF.

CDR3 residues: CASSPNWGQGMGGYTF. CDR3 sequence (DNA): TGTGCCAGTAGTCCAAACTGGGGACAGGGTATGGGAGGCTACACCTTC. The chain joins TRBV19 to TRBJ1-2; 9 positions agree with TRBD1. Germline lookup yields CDR1 LNHDA and CDR2 SQIVND (reference sequence). Trimming cost V 5 bases and J 8 bases; bases outside gene matches: 15. The CDR3 totals 16 residues.

The CDR3 DNA sequence: TGTGCCAGCAGCCCATACCTTACCCTGGGGGCCAACGTCCTGACTTTC. This codes for CASSPYLTLGANVLTF. This chain joins TRBV9 and TRBJ2-6, with D unclear. This CDR3 is 16 amino acids long. Germline V gene lookup returns CDR1 SGDLS and CDR2 YYNGEE. V was clipped by 4 bases and J by 4 bases, with 15 bases between them. Full variable domain (missing parts from reference TRBV9 and TRBJ2-6): DSGVTQTPKHLITATGQRVTLRCSPRSGDLSVYWYQQSLDQGLQFLIQYYNGEERAKGNILERFSAQQFPDLHSELNLSSLELGDSALYFCASSPYLTLGANVLTFGAGSRLTVL.

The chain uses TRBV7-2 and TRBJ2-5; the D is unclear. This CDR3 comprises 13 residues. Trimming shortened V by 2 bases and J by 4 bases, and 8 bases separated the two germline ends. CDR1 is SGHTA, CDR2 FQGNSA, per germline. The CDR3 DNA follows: TGTGCCAGCAGCTTAAGAGCCCTAGAGACCCAGTACTTC. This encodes CASSLRALETQYF.

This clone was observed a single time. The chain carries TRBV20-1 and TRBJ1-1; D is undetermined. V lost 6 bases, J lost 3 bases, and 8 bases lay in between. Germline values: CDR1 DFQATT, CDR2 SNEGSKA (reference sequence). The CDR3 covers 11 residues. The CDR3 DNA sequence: TGCAGTGCCTGGGTGGACACTGAAGCTTTCTTT. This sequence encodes CSAWVDTEAFF.

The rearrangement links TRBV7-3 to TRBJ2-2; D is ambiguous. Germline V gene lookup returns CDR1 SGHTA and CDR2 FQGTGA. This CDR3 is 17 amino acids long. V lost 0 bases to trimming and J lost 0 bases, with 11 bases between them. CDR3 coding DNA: TGTGCCAGCAGCTTAACGGTTCGCACCACGAACACCGGGGAGCTGTTTTTT. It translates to CASSLTVRTTNTGELFF.

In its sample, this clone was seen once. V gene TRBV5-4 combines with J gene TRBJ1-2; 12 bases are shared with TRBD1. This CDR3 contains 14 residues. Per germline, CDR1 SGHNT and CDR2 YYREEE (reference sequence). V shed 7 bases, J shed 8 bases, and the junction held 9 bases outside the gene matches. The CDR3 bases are TGTGCCAGCTTCTGGGGGACAGGGGGCTCGGGCTACACCTTC. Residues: CASFWGTGGSGYTF.